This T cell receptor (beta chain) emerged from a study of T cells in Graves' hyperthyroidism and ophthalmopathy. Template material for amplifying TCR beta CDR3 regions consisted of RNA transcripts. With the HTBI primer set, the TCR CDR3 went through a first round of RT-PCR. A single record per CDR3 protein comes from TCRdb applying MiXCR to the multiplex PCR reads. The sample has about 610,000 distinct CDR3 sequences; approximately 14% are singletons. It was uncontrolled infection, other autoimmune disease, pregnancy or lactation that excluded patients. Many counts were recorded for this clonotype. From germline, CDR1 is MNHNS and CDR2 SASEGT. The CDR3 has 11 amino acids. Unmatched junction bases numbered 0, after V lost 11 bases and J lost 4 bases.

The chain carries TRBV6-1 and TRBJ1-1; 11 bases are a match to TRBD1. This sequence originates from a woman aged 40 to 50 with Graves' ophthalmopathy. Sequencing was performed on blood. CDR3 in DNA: TGTGCCGGGACAGGGGGCACTGAAGCTTTCTTT. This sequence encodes CAGTGGTEAFF.